These 19 T cell receptor beta chains share one sample of origin, sequenced in a study of T cells in localized non-small cell lung cancer. Profiling relied on immunoSEQ multiplex PCR, and the TCRdb table lists in-frame clones only, not all of them. The top ten hold around 17% of the sample, which has 50,000 to 55,000 clones, more than 75% seen once. This material consisted of PBMCs, taken before any cancer treatment. All receptors derive from a female donor with stage II lung adenocarcinoma.

This sequence joins TRBV28 and TRBJ1-3; no reliable D call. CDR1 and CDR2 from the germline V gene are MDHEN and SYDVKM. V lost 3 bases, J lost 3 bases, and 9 bases lay in between. This CDR3 region has 14 residues. The DNA for the CDR3 is TGTGCCAGCAGTTTTTTAGGGTTTGGAAACACCATATATTTT. It specifies CASSFLGFGNTIYF.

This sequence joins TRBV7-9 and TRBJ1-6; D is possibly TRBD1 (5 bases). The CDR3 runs 12 residues. The germline gives CDR1 SEHNR, CDR2 FQNEAQ (reference sequence). The V and J ends lost 7 bases and 7 bases respectively, with 8 bases between them. CDR3 DNA sequence: TGTGCCAGCACCTCAGGGAATTCACCCCTCCACTTT. It yields the protein CASTSGNSPLHF.

This clone was observed a single time. This chain joins TRBV18 and TRBJ1-1; D call uncertain. This CDR3 contains 15 residues. Trimming stripped 0 bases from V and 5 bases from J, with 13 bases between. Germline CDR1 KGHSH, CDR2 LQKENI. The CDR3 sequence: CASSPPPTPGTEAFF. CDR3 nucleotide sequence: TGTGCCAGCTCACCACCACCGACCCCGGGGACTGAAGCTTTCTTT.

The chain employs TRBV7-9 and TRBJ1-2; D is undetermined. This CDR3 contains 13 residues. V shed 5 bases and J shed 4 bases, with 11 bases lying between them. Germline CDR1 reads SEHNR; CDR2 reads FQNEAQ (reference sequence). The CDR3 reads CASSPGRSYGYTF. CDR3 coding DNA: TGTGCCAGCAGCCCCGGCAGGTCCTATGGCTACACCTTC.

The chain carries TRBV5-4 and TRBJ1-1, with D unclear. V was clipped by 4 bases and J by 2 bases, with 15 bases between them. The germline CDR1 and CDR2 sequences are SGHNT and YYREEE (reference sequence). The CDR3 contains 15 residues. The CDR3 DNA reads TGTGCCAGCAGCCCTGCGGCCGGGAAAAACACTGAAGCTTTCTTT. Translated, it gives CASSPAAGKNTEAFF.

The chain carries TRBV11-1 and TRBJ1-2; the match to TRBD1 covers 7 bases. V gave up 5 bases and J gave up 5 bases; unmatched junction bases: 8. Germline CDR1 reads SGHAT; CDR2 reads FQDESV (reference sequence). The CDR3 runs 14 residues. The CDR3 here is CASSPGQERYGYTF. The CDR3 nucleotides are TGTGCCAGCAGCCCAGGACAGGAACGATATGGCTACACCTTC.

The genes are TRBV19 and TRBJ2-2, with 7 bases fitting TRBD1. Germline CDR1 and CDR2: LNHDA and SQIVND (reference sequence). The trim removed 5 bases at V and 0 bases at J, leaving 12 bases unmatched. This CDR3 is 18 amino acids long. Written as DNA, the CDR3 is TGTGCCAGTAGTTGGGACAGTGAAGCTCCAACGAACACCGGGGAGCTGTTTTTT. The encoded protein is CASSWDSEAPTNTGELFF. Full variable domain (outside the CDR3, taken from reference TRBV19 and TRBJ2-2): DGGITQSPKYLFRKEGQNVTLSCEQNLNHDAMYWYRQDPGQGLRLIYYSQIVNDFQKGDIAEGYSVSREKKESFPLTVTSAQKNPTAFYLCASSWDSEAPTNTGELFFGEGSRLTVL.

The chain combines TRBV11-2 with TRBJ1-6; maybe TRBD1 (6 bases). The CDR3 runs 13 residues. The germline CDR1 and CDR2 sequences are SGHAT and FQNNGV. Between the trimmed V and J ends, which lost 5 bases and 8 bases, there was a span of 10 bases. The CDR3 spells CASSPYRDSPLHF. CDR3 coding DNA: TGTGCCAGCAGCCCCTACAGGGATTCACCCCTCCACTTT.

The chain is built from TRBV7-9 and TRBJ2-7; TRBD1 is a possible D gene (5 bases). V lost 8 bases and J lost 5, with 25 bases in between. The CDR3 consists of 16 residues. Per germline, CDR1 SEHNR and CDR2 FQNEAQ (reference sequence). The CDR3 is CASGKKGPTTVNEQYF. The CDR3 DNA reads as TGTGCCAGCGGGAAAAAGGGGCCCACCACCGTTAACGAGCAGTACTTC.

This chain uses TRBV27 with TRBJ2-7; tentatively, D is TRBD1 (5 bases). This CDR3 spans 16 amino acids. Germline CDR1 and CDR2: MNHEY and SMNVEV (reference sequence). Trimming took 2 bases from V and 5 from J, leaving 19 bases between them. CDR3 protein: CASSLRSGRVWNEQYF. As DNA, the CDR3 is TGTGCCAGCAGTTTAAGGAGTGGCAGGGTGTGGAACGAGCAGTACTTC.

The V call is TRBV19, the J call TRBJ1-2; D possibly corresponds to TRBD1 (6 bases). Trimming took off 5 bases at V and 7 bases at J, with 11 bases between the two ends. CDR1 and CDR2 (germline): LNHDA, SQIVND (reference sequence). This CDR3 has 12 residues. DNA for the CDR3: TGTGCCAGTAGTCCACCGACAGGTGGCTACACCTTC. This sequence encodes CASSPPTGGYTF.

V gene TRBV7-2 combines with J gene TRBJ2-1; a possible D gene is TRBD2 (6 bases). The CDR3 loop spans 15 amino acids. From germline, CDR1 is SGHTA and CDR2 FQGNSA. V lost 6 bases, J lost 4 bases, and 16 bases lay in between. The CDR3 nucleotides are TGTGCCAGCAGTTTGACTAGGACGAAGTACAATGAGCAGTTCTTC. Translating gives CASSLTRTKYNEQFF. Complete variable domain (other parts from reference TRBV7-2 and TRBJ2-1): GAGVSQSPSNKVTEKGKDVELRCDPISGHTALYWYRQSLGQGLEFLIYFQGNSAPDKSGLPSDRFSAERTGGSVSTLTIQRTQQEDSAVYLCASSLTRTKYNEQFFGPGTRLTVL.

This clone was picked up one time. This chain connects TRBV7-2 to TRBJ1-2, with 10 bases that match TRBD1. After removal of 5 bases from V and 7 bases from J, the junction contained 7 bases not matched to a gene. The CDR3 extends over 14 amino acids. CDR1 and CDR2 from the germline V gene are SGHTA and FQGNSA. The DNA of the CDR3 is TGTGCCAGCAGCCCCCGGGACAGGGGAGTTGGCTACACCTTC. This translates into CASSPRDRGVGYTF. The full variable domain, with the rest looked up from reference TRBV7-2 and TRBJ1-2, is GAGVSQSPSNKVTEKGKDVELRCDPISGHTALYWYRQSLGQGLEFLIYFQGNSAPDKSGLPSDRFSAERTGGSVSTLTIQRTQQEDSAVYLCASSPRDRGVGYTFGSGTRLTVV.

This chain joins TRBV5-1 and TRBJ2-5, with 9 bases identical to TRBD2. Unmatched junction bases numbered 3, after V lost 1 base and J lost 5 bases. CDR1 and CDR2 (germline): SGHRS, YFSETQ. The CDR3 is made up of 14 amino acids. The CDR3 sequence is CASSLPSGAETQYF. CDR3 DNA sequence: TGCGCCAGCAGCTTGCCTAGCGGGGCGGAGACCCAGTACTTC.

This clone is medium-sized in the sample. The genes are TRBV13 and TRBJ1-1, with no clear D. V lost 4 bases to trimming and J lost 6 bases, with 12 bases between them. Germline V gene lookup returns CDR1 PRHDT and CDR2 FYEKMQ (reference sequence). The CDR3 has 13 residues. The CDR3 sequence: CASSSYLWPEAFF. Here the CDR3 DNA reads TGTGCCAGCAGCTCCTACCTCTGGCCTGAAGCTTTCTTT.

This chain joins TRBV2 and TRBJ2-7, with a possible D match to TRBD2 (6 bases). V lost 7 bases to trimming and J lost 1 base, with 14 bases between them. This CDR3 is built from 14 residues. Germline V gene data show CDR1 as SNHLY and CDR2 as FYNNEI. The CDR3 DNA reads as TGTGCCAGCAAAAGCGGGTTGAGTTCCTACGAGCAGTACTTC. Protein product: CASKSGLSSYEQYF.

The genes are TRBV28 and TRBJ2-7, with TRBD1 matching over 9 bases. From germline, CDR1 is MDHEN and CDR2 SYDVKM. CDR3 length: 14 residues. V lost 6 bases to trimming and J lost 5 bases; unmatched junction nucleotides: 8. The CDR3: CASSLYRGQNEQYF. The CDR3 DNA reads TGTGCCAGCAGCCTATACAGGGGGCAGAACGAGCAGTACTTC.

Here the CDR3 reads CASSPGTVINEKLFF. The CDR3 DNA sequence: TGTGCCAGCAGCCCCGGGACAGTGATAAATGAAAAACTGTTTTTT. This chain connects TRBV7-9 to TRBJ1-4; 7 bases fit TRBD1. The CDR3 has 15 residues. V dropped 5 bases and J dropped 5; count of bases not matched to a gene: 8. Germline V gene lookup returns CDR1 SEHNR and CDR2 FQNEAQ (reference sequence).

The chain combines TRBV7-9 with TRBJ1-6, with 7 bases lining up with TRBD1. In germline, CDR1 is SEHNR, CDR2 FQNEAQ (reference sequence). Germline trimming cut 3 bases from V and 7 bases from J; bases unmatched to any gene: 3. The CDR3 spans 14 residues. CDR3 sequence: CASSFGTANSPLHF. As DNA, the CDR3 is TGTGCCAGCAGCTTCGGGACAGCCAATTCACCCCTCCACTTT.